These T cell receptor beta chains were read from a single sample in a study of early T cells in non-severe SARS-CoV-2 infection. Each CDR3 protein is one row after TCRdb ran MiXCR on the 5' RACE reads. The sample lists around 80,000 distinct CDR3 sequences, around 13% occurring once. Specimen: whole blood. The receptors come from an adult who was a healthcare worker with PCR-confirmed SARS-CoV-2 infection or an uninfected control (not recorded which). The CDR3 runs from the conserved cysteine through the conserved F or W. The D gene is left open where the match is weak. Only some rows state a clone size, as once, few, many or a class for expanded clones.

clone_size	d_call	j_call	v_call	cdr3_nt	cdr3_aa
.	.	TRBJ2-3	TRBV7-2	TGTGCCAGCAGCTTAGCGCGCCCAAGGGCAGATACGCAGTATTTT	CASSLARPRADTQYF
.	.	TRBJ2-3	TRBV5-6	TGTGCCAGCAGCTTGGTGATGACAGATACGCAGTATTTT	CASSLVMTDTQYF
many	.	TRBJ1-2	TRBV7-9	TGTGCCAGCAGCTTAACCGATGGCTACACCTTC	CASSLTDGYTF
many	.	TRBJ1-3	TRBV7-9	TGTGCCAGCAGCTTAGCTGGTTCTGGAAACACCATATATTTT	CASSLAGSGNTIYF
many	TRBD1	TRBJ1-1	TRBV5-1	TGCGCCAGCAGCGGACAGGGGGCAGACACTGAAGCTTTCTTT	CASSGQGADTEAFF
.	.	TRBJ2-7	TRBV20-1	TGCAGTGCTAGAGATACGCACAGCTACGAGCAGTACTTC	CSARDTHSYEQYF
.	TRBD2	TRBJ2-1	TRBV4-2	TGTGCCAGCAGCCAAAGGACTAGCGGGACGAATGAGCAGTTCTTC	CASSQRTSGTNEQFF
.	.	TRBJ2-7	TRBV9	TGTGCCAGCAGCGCCCAGGGAGGGGGCTTCTACGAGCAGTACTTC	CASSAQGGGFYEQYF
.	.	TRBJ1-6	TRBV7-9	TGTGCCAGCAGCTTAAGGGCAAGCTCCTATAATTCACCCCTCCACTTT	CASSLRASSYNSPLHF
many	.	TRBJ2-2	TRBV3-1	TGTGCCAGCAGCCAACTTACGAACACCGGGGAGCTGTTTTTT	CASSQLTNTGELFF
.	.	TRBJ1-5	TRBV7-9	TGTGCCAGCTGGCTATACCATTTT	CASWLYHF
many	TRBD1	TRBJ1-6	TRBV20-1	TGCAGTGCTAGAAGTTACGGACAGGGTGGGAATTCACCCCTCCACTTT	CSARSYGQGGNSPLHF
few	.	TRBJ2-7	TRBV2	TGTGCCAGCAGTGAGACTCAGCAGTACTTC	CASSETQQYF
.	.	TRBJ2-5	TRBV7-3	TGTGTCAGCAGCTTAGGAGGGGAAGAGACCCAGTACTTC	CVSSLGGEETQYF
few	.	TRBJ1-2	TRBV30	TGTGCCTGGAGTTTGTTAGGGCTGGATGGCTACACCTTC	CAWSLLGLDGYTF
.	.	TRBJ1-5	TRBV20-1	TGCAGTGCTAGGTGGTCTAGCAATCAGCCCCAGCATTTT	CSARWSSNQPQHF
.	TRBD2	TRBJ2-7	TRBV20-1	TGCAGTGCGACCCCCGGGACTAGCAGTGCCGAGCAGTACTTC	CSATPGTSSAEQYF
many	.	TRBJ2-4	TRBV6-1	TGTGCCAGCAACCTGAACAGGAACAACGAAAACATTCAGTACTTC	CASNLNRNNENIQYF
.	.	TRBJ1-3	TRBV4-2	TGTGCCAGCAGCCAAGGATACGGGGGGGCAAGATCTGGAAACACCATATATTTT	CASSQGYGGARSGNTIYF
few	.	TRBJ1-1	TRBV3-1	TGTGCCAGCAGCCAAGCCGAGAGGACTGAAGCTTTCTTT	CASSQAERTEAFF
few	TRBD1	TRBJ1-1	TRBV29-1	TGCAGCGCACCGGGACAGGGGGGACGGGACACTGAAGCTTTCTTT	CSAPGQGGRDTEAFF
.	.	TRBJ1-2	TRBV28	TGTGCCAGCAGTTTATGGGGTCATTACTATGGCTACACCTTC	CASSLWGHYYGYTF
.	.	TRBJ2-7	TRBV29-1	TGCAGCGTTGTGGAGACAATCGACTACGAGCAGTACTTC	CSVVETIDYEQYF
.	.	TRBJ1-1	TRBV18	TGTGCCAGCTCACCACCGGACAGGAACACTGAAGCTTTCTTT	CASSPPDRNTEAFF
few	.	TRBJ1-2	TRBV5-1	TGCGCCAGCAGCTTGGTCGTTGGTCAAAACTATGGCTACACCTTC	CASSLVVGQNYGYTF
few	TRBD1	TRBJ1-1	TRBV12-3/TRBV12-4	TGTGCCAGCACCGACAGGGGTACTGAAGCTTTCTTT	CASTDRGTEAFF
.	.	TRBJ1-1	TRBV5-1	TGCGCCAGCAGCTTCCATTCCCCCCACCAGCCGAACACTGAAGCTTTCTTT	CASSFHSPHQPNTEAFF
many	.	TRBJ1-1	TRBV15	TGTGCCACCAGCAGAGATCTGGACGGGCTCGACACTGAAGCTTTCTTT	CATSRDLDGLDTEAFF
many	TRBD2	TRBJ2-3	TRBV4-1	TGCGCCAGCAGCCCGACTAGCGGGGGTTCACTCGGGGATACGCAGTATTTT	CASSPTSGGSLGDTQYF
.	TRBD1	TRBJ1-2	TRBV12-3/TRBV12-4	TGTGCCAGCAGTTTAGCGAGGACAGGGGTCTATGGCTACACCTTC	CASSLARTGVYGYTF
.	.	TRBJ1-1	TRBV12-3/TRBV12-4	TGTGCCAGCAGTTTATTTGGGGGGACGAACACTGAAGCTTTCTTT	CASSLFGGTNTEAFF
few	TRBD1	TRBJ2-7	TRBV9	TGTGCCAGCAGCGCGACAGGGGGACCCTACGAGCAGTACTTC	CASSATGGPYEQYF
.	.	TRBJ2-3	TRBV2	TGTGCCAGCAGGGGGAACAGTGAAGATACGCAGTATTTT	CASRGNSEDTQYF
few	.	TRBJ2-7	TRBV11-1	TGTGCCAGCAGCTTAGAATTTGGACAGCGATACGAGCAGTACTTC	CASSLEFGQRYEQYF
few	.	TRBJ2-1	TRBV28	TGTGCCAGCAGTGTAAACAGGGAGCAGTTCTTC	CASSVNREQFF
.	.	TRBJ2-1	TRBV29-1	TGCAGCGTTGACAGGGACTCCCACAATGAGCAGTTCTTC	CSVDRDSHNEQFF
.	TRBD1	TRBJ2-1	TRBV7-6	TGTGCCAGCAGCCACGACAGGGCGAATGAGCAGTTCTTC	CASSHDRANEQFF
.	.	TRBJ2-7	TRBV29-1	TGCAGCGTTAGCGGAACCTCCTACGAGCAGTACTTC	CSVSGTSYEQYF
many	TRBD2	TRBJ2-1	TRBV20-1	TGCAGTGCTAAAACCCCTAGCGGGGGGGTGAGGTACAATGAGCAGTTCTTC	CSAKTPSGGVRYNEQFF
.	.	TRBJ1-1	TRBV5-1	TGCGCCAGCAGCTTGCGTCCGGGCCTAGACACTGAAGCTTTCTTT	CASSLRPGLDTEAFF
.	.	TRBJ2-7	TRBV7-9	TGTGCCAGCAGCTTACCTTCCTCCTACGAGCAGTACTTC	CASSLPSSYEQYF
few	.	TRBJ1-1	TRBV29-1	TGCAGCGTAGGTTACGACCCCAGAGAAGCTTTCTTT	CSVGYDPREAFF